This T cell receptor (beta chain) derives from a study of blood T cell repertoires in COVID-19. Looking at the study overall: The study drew acute and convalescent COVID-19 samples from the United States, Italy and Spain. Sample material is recorded as cDNA or gDNA derived from T cells, B-cell-depleted T cells, or PBMCs.

The method was immunoSEQ multiplex PCR; TCRdb's version includes in-frame clones alone and lacks a portion of them. The sample contains around 140,000 clones, around four fifths of which appear only once. Categorization into cohorts depended on clinical history that participants reported. Specimen: PBMCs or T cells enriched from blood (not recorded which). The TCR was taken from a man between 35 and 55 years old with acute COVID-19.

CDR3 residues: CASSQGAGTQQYF. The CDR3 DNA is TGTGCCAGCAGCCAGGGGGCGGGGACCCAGCAGTACTTC. The genes are TRBV7-3 and TRBJ2-7; TRBD1 matches 8 bases. This CDR3 has 13 residues. J lost 8 bases, V lost 5 bases, and 8 bases had no gene match. Germline CDR1 SGHTA, CDR2 FQGTGA. Supplemented by reference TRBV7-3 and TRBJ2-7, the full variable domain reads GAGVSQTPSNKVTEKGKYVELRCDPISGHTALYWYRQSLGQGPEFLIYFQGTGAADDSGLPNDRFFAVRPEGSVSTLKIQRTERGDSAVYLCASSQGAGTQQYFGPGTRLTVT.